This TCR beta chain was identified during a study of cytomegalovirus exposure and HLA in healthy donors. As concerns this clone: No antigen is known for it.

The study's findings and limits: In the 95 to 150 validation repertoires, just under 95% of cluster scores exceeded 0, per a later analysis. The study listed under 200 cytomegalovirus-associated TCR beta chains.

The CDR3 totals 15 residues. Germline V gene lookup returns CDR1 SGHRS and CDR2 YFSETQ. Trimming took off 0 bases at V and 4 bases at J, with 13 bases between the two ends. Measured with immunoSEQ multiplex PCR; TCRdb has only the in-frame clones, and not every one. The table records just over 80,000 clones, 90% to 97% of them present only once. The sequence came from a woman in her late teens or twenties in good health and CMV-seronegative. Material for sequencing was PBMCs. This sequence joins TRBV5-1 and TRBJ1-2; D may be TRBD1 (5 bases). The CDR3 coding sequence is TGCGCCAGCAGCTTGGGACCTGACAGCTCCTATGGCTACACCTTC. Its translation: CASSLGPDSSYGYTF.